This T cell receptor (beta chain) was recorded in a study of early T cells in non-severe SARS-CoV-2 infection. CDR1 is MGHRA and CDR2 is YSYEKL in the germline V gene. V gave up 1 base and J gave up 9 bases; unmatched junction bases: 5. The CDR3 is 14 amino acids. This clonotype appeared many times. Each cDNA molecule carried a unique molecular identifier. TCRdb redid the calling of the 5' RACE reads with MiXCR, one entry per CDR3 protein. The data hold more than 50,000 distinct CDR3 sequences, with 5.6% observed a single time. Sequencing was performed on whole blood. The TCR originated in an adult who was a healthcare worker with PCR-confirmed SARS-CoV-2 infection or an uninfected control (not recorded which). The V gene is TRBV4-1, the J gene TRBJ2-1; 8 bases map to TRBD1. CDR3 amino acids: CASSQGTGWGEQFF. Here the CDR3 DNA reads TGCGCCAGCAGCCAAGGGACAGGGTGGGGTGAGCAGTTCTTC.